The 29 T cell receptor beta chains presented below share a single source sample, sequenced in a study of T cell repertoires in cytomegalovirus infection. Antigens of these TCRs are unknown. Via MiXCR, TCRdb re-called the reads, giving one row per CDR3 protein. The table shows about a million distinct CDR3 sequences, with approximately 31% occurring only once. The sequenced sample was cultured CD8+ T cells from PBMCs, obtained from culture after CMV antigen stimulation. Receptors originate from a human donor in good health (CMV status not recorded). Some clones in this sample may be carry-over from other donors' samples.

The chain links TRBV6-1 to TRBJ2-5; 7 nucleotides match TRBD2. V shed 0 bases, J shed 4 bases, and the junction held 20 bases outside the gene matches. The CDR3 contains 20 residues. From germline, CDR1 is MNHNS and CDR2 SASEGT. The CDR3 DNA is TGTGCCAGCAGTGAAGCGACCTTTCCCATCCGGCGGGGGAGTGGAGAGACCCAGTACTTC. Translation: CASSEATFPIRRGSGETQYF.

In DNA form, the CDR3 reads TGTGCCAGCAGTGACCCAGGGGCCTACTATGGCTACACCTTC. Amino acid sequence: CASSDPGAYYGYTF. The rearrangement uses TRBV25-1 and TRBJ1-2; D might be TRBD1 (6 bases). V dropped 3 bases and J dropped 3 bases, with 11 bases sitting between them. Germline V CDR1 and CDR2: MGHDK, SYGVNS. This CDR3 is 14 amino acids long.

This clonotype was seen only once. The chain is built from TRBV2 and TRBJ2-7; perhaps TRBD1 as D (6 bases). The V and J ends lost 10 bases and 7 bases respectively, with 11 bases between them. The CDR3 consists of 10 residues. Per the germline V gene, CDR1 is SNHLY and CDR2 is FYNNEI. CDR3 residues: CATAGTEQYV. CDR3 bases: TGTGCCACCGCCGGGACAGAGCAGTACGTC.

There are a few counts of this clonotype. CDR3 region: CASGIEGGYNEQFF. CDR3 coding DNA: TGTGCCAGCGGAATCGAGGGGGGCTACAATGAGCAGTTCTTC. The chain links TRBV6-1 to TRBJ2-1; tentatively, D is TRBD1 or TRBD2 (6 bases each). V lost 8 bases and J 3 bases, leaving 14 bases between the germline ends. This CDR3 region has 14 residues. Germline values: CDR1 MNHNS, CDR2 SASEGT.

This clonotype was recorded many times. The J gene is TRBJ2-1, the V gene TRBV7-2; perhaps TRBD1 as D (5 bases). V was trimmed by 5 bases and J by 8 bases, leaving 16 bases between them. CDR1 is SGHTA, CDR2 FQGNSA, per germline. The CDR3 totals 14 residues. The CDR3 protein is CASSPRSGFDEQFF. CDR3 sequence (DNA): TGTGCCAGCAGCCCCCGGTCAGGGTTCGATGAGCAGTTCTTC.

Ten or more counts support this clonotype. This rearrangement joins TRBV4-1 to TRBJ1-5, with a weak D call TRBD1 (6 bases). Germline values: CDR1 MGHRA, CDR2 YSYEKL. There are 17 residues in the CDR3. The germline V and J ends were trimmed by 0 bases and 6 bases, with 18 bases remaining between them. CDR3 sequence reads: CASSQDPGHKVGQPQHF. The CDR3 DNA follows: TGCGCCAGCAGCCAAGACCCGGGACATAAAGTCGGTCAGCCCCAGCATTTT.

The J gene is TRBJ1-1, the V gene TRBV6-6; TRBD1 might be the D (5 bases). Germline loops: CDR1 MNHNY, CDR2 SVGAGI (reference sequence). This CDR3 contains 15 residues. V was pared by 7 bases and J by 1 base, with 16 bases between. The CDR3 reads CASIQLAGTNTEAFF. In DNA, the CDR3 is TGTGCCAGCATCCAACTCGCGGGGACGAACACTGAAGCTTTCTTT.

This clonotype was observed at least ten times. The V and J genes are TRBV6-5 and TRBJ2-5, with D possibly being TRBD2 (5 bases). Germline CDR1 MNHEY, CDR2 SVGAGI. The CDR3 sequence is 13 residues long. V was pared by 1 base and J by 2 bases, with 5 bases between. CDR3 region: CASSYWEQETQYF. The CDR3, as DNA: TGTGCCAGCAGTTACTGGGAGCAAGAGACCCAGTACTTC.

This sequence joins TRBV13 and TRBJ2-2; D not resolved. Trimming removed 6 bases at V and 6 bases at J, with 17 bases between. This CDR3 is 15 amino acids long. Germline lookup yields CDR1 PRHDT and CDR2 FYEKMQ (reference sequence). CDR3 DNA: TGTGCCAGCAGTCCCGAGGCACCCGAAGCCGGGGAGCTGTTTTTT. This encodes CASSPEAPEAGELFF.

This clonotype was seen more than once but under ten times. The rearrangement joins TRBV20-1 to TRBJ1-4; D perhaps matches TRBD1 (6 bases). The germline V gene has CDR1 DFQATT and CDR2 SNEGSKA (reference sequence). This CDR3 spans 11 amino acids. V lost 6 bases, J lost 6 bases, and 8 bases lay in between. The CDR3: CSATGDEKLFF. DNA of the CDR3: TGCAGTGCGACAGGCGATGAAAAACTGTTTTTT.

This clonotype was observed a single time. The rearrangement links TRBV5-4 to TRBJ2-4; D not certain. The CDR3 runs to 16 residues. Looked up from germline, CDR1 is SGHNT and CDR2 is YYREEE (reference sequence). The V gene lost 0 bases and the J gene lost 1 base, with 11 bases spanning the gap. The chain's CDR3 is CASSLAVSWAKNIQYF. The CDR3 DNA sequence: TGTGCCAGCAGCTTGGCCGTCTCATGGGCCAAAAACATTCAGTACTTC.

V gene TRBV6-5 combines with J gene TRBJ2-1; TRBD1 might be the D (6 bases). Germline values: CDR1 MNHEY, CDR2 SVGAGI. V was shortened by 5 bases and J by 8 bases, with 19 bases between the two germline ends. This CDR3 comprises 15 residues. CDR3 bases: TGTGCCAGCAGTACAGGGACGGGGATGAGGGATGAGCAGTTCTTC. The encoded protein is CASSTGTGMRDEQFF.

The chain combines TRBV7-6 with TRBJ1-1; no reliable D call. CDR3 length equals 13 residues. Germline CDR1 SGHVS, CDR2 FNYEAQ. V lost 5 bases to trimming and J lost 4 bases, with 11 bases between them. The CDR3 DNA follows: TGTGCCAGCAGCGCCGGAGATACCACTGAAGCTTTCTTT. As protein: CASSAGDTTEAFF.

This clonotype was observed a few times. The chain couples TRBV11-1 to TRBJ1-1; the match to TRBD1 covers 8 bases. CDR3 size: 15 residues. The ends lost 0 bases at V and 3 bases at J; junction bases unmatched: 3. Per the germline V gene, CDR1 is SGHAT and CDR2 is FQDESV (reference sequence). The CDR3 DNA sequence: TGTGCCAGCAGCTTAGCCGCAGGGGGCTACACTGAAGCTTTCTTT. This translates into CASSLAAGGYTEAFF.

V is TRBV12-3 or TRBV12-4 and J is TRBJ2-7, with D possibly matching TRBD1 (5 bases). The CDR3 has 12 amino acids. V dropped 5 bases and J dropped 6 bases, with 11 bases sitting between them. CDR3 region: CASSRGAGEQYV. DNA of the CDR3: TGTGCCAGCAGTCGTGGGGCCGGCGAGCAGTACGTC.

The chain combines TRBV4-3 with TRBJ2-3, with 7 bases lining up with TRBD2. V lost 0 bases, J lost 2 bases, and 2 bases stayed unmatched. From germline, CDR1 is LGHNA and CDR2 YSLEER. The CDR3 sequence is 15 residues long. The CDR3 DNA sequence: TGCGCCAGCAGCCAAGACGGGGGGTTCACAGATACGCAGTATTTT. This gives the protein CASSQDGGFTDTQYF.

V and J are TRBV7-9 and TRBJ2-7, with 8 bases identical to TRBD1. Losses at the gene ends were 2 bases for V and 4 bases for J; bases not matched to a gene: 7. The CDR3 has 15 amino acids. Germline-derived CDR1 and CDR2 are SEHNR and FQNEAQ (reference sequence). This CDR3 reads CASSLNSQGAYEQYF. The DNA for the CDR3 is TGTGCCAGCAGCTTAAACTCTCAGGGGGCTTACGAGCAGTACTTC.

This clonotype was recorded many times. The chain is built from TRBV7-2 and TRBJ1-2; unclear D gene. From germline, CDR1 is SGHTA and CDR2 FQGNSA. This CDR3 spans 13 amino acids. V lost 2 bases and J lost 4, with 8 bases in between. CDR3 coding DNA: TGTGCCAGCAGCTTATCGACTTCCTATGGCTACACCTTC. Protein: CASSLSTSYGYTF.

V and J are TRBV29-1 and TRBJ2-7; weak D call: TRBD2 (7 bases). V gave up 6 bases and J gave up 0 bases, with 15 bases separating them. CDR1 is SQVTM, CDR2 ANQGSEA, per germline. CDR3 length: 14 residues. This chain's CDR3 is CSVEGGSYSYEQYF. The CDR3 nucleotides read TGCAGCGTCGAGGGGGGGTCATACTCCTACGAGCAGTACTTC.

This clonotype was seen more than once but under ten times. The chain has TRBV7-3 and TRBJ2-1; TRBD1 is a possible D gene (6 bases). The CDR3 is 15 residues long. V was cut by 5 bases and J by 5 bases, with 16 bases left in between. Germline assignment: CDR1 SGHTA and CDR2 FQGTGA. The CDR3 region has the DNA TGTGCCAGCAGCCTGACAGGCATCCTTGACAATGAGCAGTTCTTC. Translated, it gives CASSLTGILDNEQFF.

This chain links TRBV6-2 or TRBV6-3 with TRBJ1-2; unclear D gene. CDR3 length equals 12 residues. V shed 5 bases and J shed 7 bases, with 11 bases lying between them. The germline V gene encodes CDR1 MNHEY and CDR2 SVGEGT. The CDR3 sequence is CASSLVWPGYTF. CDR3 nucleotides: TGTGCCAGCAGTCTTGTTTGGCCTGGCTACACCTTC.

This clonotype showed up just once. The chain is built from TRBV29-1 and TRBJ1-1; D possibly corresponds to TRBD1 (5 bases). V shed 4 bases and J shed 11 bases, with 11 bases lying between them. This CDR3 is built from 10 residues. Germline loops: CDR1 SQVTM, CDR2 ANQGSEA. The CDR3 spells CSVVEGIAFF. CDR3 nucleotides: TGCAGCGTTGTGGAGGGGATCGCTTTCTTT.

DNA for the CDR3: TGTGCCAGCAGCCTCCTTAGCGGCACAGATACGCAGTATTTT. Translating gives CASSLLSGTDTQYF. V is TRBV6-1 and J is TRBJ2-3; tentative D call: TRBD2 (5 bases). Germline CDR1 and CDR2: MNHNS and SASEGT. Between the trimmed V and J ends, which lost 6 bases and 1 base, there was a span of 11 bases. The CDR3 runs 14 residues.

This sequence joins TRBV6-5 and TRBJ2-5; D is unclear. Trimming left V 9 bases short and J 0 bases short, with 11 bases between. The length of the CDR3 is 13 residues. Germline V gives CDR1 MNHEY, CDR2 SVGAGI. CDR3 DNA sequence: TGTGCCAGTGGGTTTGGGGACCAAGAGACCCAGTACTTC. This encodes CASGFGDQETQYF.

This clonotype was detected a few times. The chain couples TRBV6-1 to TRBJ2-7; TRBD1 matches at 7 bases. In germline, CDR1 is MNHNS, CDR2 SASEGT. This CDR3 contains 15 residues. V dropped 3 bases and J dropped 6; count of bases not matched to a gene: 11. This CDR3 reads CASSEDRLRLGEQYV. The CDR3 DNA follows: TGTGCCAGCAGTGAGGACAGGCTTAGACTTGGCGAGCAGTACGTC.

The CDR3 loop reads CASSLRVRISYNEQFF. CDR3 in DNA: TGTGCCAGCAGCTTGCGGGTCCGTATCTCCTACAATGAGCAGTTCTTC. The chain links TRBV5-4 to TRBJ2-1; no reliable D call. The germline V and J ends were trimmed by 1 base and 0 bases, with 11 bases remaining between them. CDR3 length: 16 residues. Germline V gene lookup returns CDR1 SGHNT and CDR2 YYREEE (reference sequence).

Worth noting for this clonotype: The junction departs from germline at one end; a sequencing error may be responsible. The chain carries TRBV4-3 and TRBJ1-4, with unresolved D. The CDR3 is 15 residues long. Looked up from germline, CDR1 is LGHNA and CDR2 is YSLEER. CDR3 coding DNA: TGCGCCAGCAGCCAAGATCAACCATTGGCTGAAGAACTGTTTTTT. This gives the protein CASSQDQPLAEELFF.

The chain uses TRBV6-6 and TRBJ2-7, with 13 bases that match TRBD2. This CDR3 region has 13 residues. Germline CDR1 is MNHNY and CDR2 is SVGAGI (reference sequence). The CDR3 here is CVSWTSGGKEQYV. The CDR3 nucleotides are TGTGTCAGCTGGACTAGCGGGGGAAAAGAGCAGTACGTT.

The genes are TRBV19 and TRBJ2-5; D is ambiguous. V was shortened by 6 bases and J by 5 bases, with 10 bases between the two germline ends. The CDR3 has 12 amino acids. Germline-derived CDR1 and CDR2 are LNHDA and SQIVND (reference sequence). The CDR3 sequence: CASSGNGETQYF. The CDR3 DNA follows: TGTGCCAGTAGCGGAAACGGGGAGACCCAGTACTTC.